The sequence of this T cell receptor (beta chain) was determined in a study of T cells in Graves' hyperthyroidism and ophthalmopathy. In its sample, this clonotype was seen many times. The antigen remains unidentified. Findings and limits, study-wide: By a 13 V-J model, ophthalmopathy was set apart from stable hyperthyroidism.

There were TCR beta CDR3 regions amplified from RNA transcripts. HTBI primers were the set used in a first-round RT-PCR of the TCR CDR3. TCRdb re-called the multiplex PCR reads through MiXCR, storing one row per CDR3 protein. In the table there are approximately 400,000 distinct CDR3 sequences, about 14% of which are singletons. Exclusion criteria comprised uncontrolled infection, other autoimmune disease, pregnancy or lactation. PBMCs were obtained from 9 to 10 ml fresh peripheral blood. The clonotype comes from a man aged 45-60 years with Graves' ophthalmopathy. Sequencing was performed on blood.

CDR3 in amino acids: CASSATGTGSYEQYF. For the CDR3, the DNA is TGTGCCAGTAGTGCCACCGGTACAGGGTCCTACGAGCAGTACTTC. The chain links TRBV19 to TRBJ2-7, with a tentative D call TRBD1 (6 bases). The CDR3 covers 15 residues. The V and J ends lost 5 bases and 1 base respectively, with 15 bases between them. Germline V CDR1 and CDR2: LNHDA, SQIVND (reference sequence).